Shown below are 30 T cell receptor beta chains from a single sample sequenced in a study of T cells in Graves' hyperthyroidism and ophthalmopathy. From RNA transcripts, TCR beta CDR3 regions were amplified. The HTBI primer set was used in a first-round RT-PCR of the TCR CDR3. A single record per CDR3 protein comes from TCRdb applying MiXCR to the multiplex PCR reads. The repertoire has about 560,000 distinct CDR3 sequences, around 17% of them found once; the top ten carry approximately 18%. Sequenced material: blood. The receptors derive from a woman aged 18-29 years with Graves' hyperthyroidism.

This clonotype has at least ten counts. The CDR3 reads CASSSTAGWGANYGYTF. The CDR3 nucleotides are TGCGCCAGCAGCTCTACAGCCGGGTGGGGAGCCAACTATGGCTACACCTTC. The chain joins TRBV5-1 to TRBJ1-2; D not resolved. Germline CDR1 and CDR2: SGHRS and YFSETQ. The CDR3 has 17 residues. Deletions cut 3 bases from V and 2 bases from J, with 20 bases between.

For this clonotype: It may be a read error: a sequence one base away is much more abundant. The rearrangement uses TRBV7-8 and TRBJ1-2; 11 nucleotides agree with TRBD1. The CDR3 is 14 residues long. Germline lookup yields CDR1 SGHVS and CDR2 FQNEAQ. The CDR3 protein is CVSSSTGQGGGYTF. Here the CDR3 DNA reads TGTGTCAGCAGCTCCACGGGACAGGGGGGGGGCTACACCTTC.

This clonotype was counted between two and nine times. The CDR3 nucleotides read TGTGCCAGCAGTTTAACCCAGACAGGAAGCTCCTACGAGCAGTACTTC. This gives the protein CASSLTQTGSSYEQYF. This chain links TRBV27 with TRBJ2-7, with a possible D match to TRBD1 (6 bases). V was cut by 2 bases and J by 0 bases, with 14 bases left in between. This CDR3 is 16 amino acids long. CDR1 and CDR2 from the germline V gene are MNHEY and SMNVEV (reference sequence).

The CDR3 loop reads CASSYLILTVDTEAFF. Written as DNA, the CDR3 is TGTGCCAGCAGTTACTTAATTTTGACAGTGGACACTGAAGCTTTCTTT. This sequence joins TRBV6-2 or TRBV6-3 and TRBJ1-1, with a tentative D call TRBD1 (5 bases). Deletions cut 1 base from V and 3 bases from J, with 15 bases between. CDR3 length equals 16 residues. Germline-derived CDR1 and CDR2 are MNHEY and SVGEGT.

This clonotype has at least ten counts. The chain combines TRBV2 with TRBJ2-1; tentative D call: TRBD1 (6 bases). Germline V gene data show CDR1 as SNHLY and CDR2 as FYNNEI. V was cut by 8 bases and J by 5 bases, with 13 bases left in between. This CDR3 is built from 13 residues. The CDR3 spells CASCKDSNNEQFF. The DNA of the CDR3 is TGTGCCAGCTGTAAGGACAGTAACAATGAGCAGTTCTTC.

This rearrangement joins TRBV7-8 to TRBJ2-4; 15 nucleotides line up with TRBD2. The germline V gene has CDR1 SGHVS and CDR2 FQNEAQ. The CDR3 is 18 residues long. V was pared by 4 bases and J by 0 bases, with 4 bases of the junction left unmatched. The CDR3 protein is CASSSGLAGGLAKNIQYF. Here the CDR3 DNA reads TGTGCCAGCAGCTCCGGACTAGCGGGAGGGCTAGCCAAAAACATTCAGTACTTC.

This clonotype was observed a single time. The V call is TRBV7-9, the J call TRBJ2-5, with a tentative D call TRBD1 (5 bases). The CDR3 extends over 13 amino acids. V was clipped by 5 bases and J by 5 bases, with 12 bases between them. The germline V gene has CDR1 SEHNR and CDR2 FQNEAQ (reference sequence). The CDR3 DNA is TGTGCCAGCAGCCGCACTCACAGGGAGACCCAGTACTTC. Protein: CASSRTHRETQYF.

This clonotype was seen repeatedly, ten times or more. This sequence joins TRBV7-2 and TRBJ1-5, with no clear D. With 5 bases removed from V and 5 bases from J, the gap between germline ends came to 10 bases. The V gene's germline CDR1 is SGHTA and CDR2 FQGNSA. The CDR3 covers 13 residues. As DNA, the CDR3 is TGTGCCAGCAGCCCCATACCCGATCAGCCCCAGCATTTT. It translates to CASSPIPDQPQHF.

This clonotype was recorded at least ten times. The V and J genes are TRBV20-1 and TRBJ1-1; D gene uncertain. The germline CDR1 and CDR2 sequences are DFQATT and SNEGSKA (reference sequence). V was cut by 3 bases and J by 3 bases, with 11 bases left in between. CDR3 length equals 13 residues. CDR3 DNA sequence: TGCAGTGCTAGTATGCCACACCACACTGAAGCTTTCTTT. It codes for CSASMPHHTEAFF.

There are a few counts of this clonotype. The chain carries TRBV18 and TRBJ1-5, with unresolved D. V was clipped by 5 bases and J by 9 bases, with 11 bases between them. CDR3 size: 12 residues. CDR1 is KGHSH, CDR2 LQKENI, per germline. The CDR3 coding sequence is TGTGCCAGCTCAGGGGAGATTGGGCCCCAGCATTTT. Amino acids: CASSGEIGPQHF.

This clonotype was picked up many times. The chain has TRBV3-1 and TRBJ2-2; 7 positions match TRBD1. J lost 1 base, V lost 4 bases, and 12 bases had no gene match. Germline V gives CDR1 LGHDT, CDR2 YNNKEL (reference sequence). The CDR3 has 18 residues. CDR3 protein: CASSPPGQVLRNTGELFF. The CDR3 DNA is TGTGCCAGCAGCCCTCCTGGACAGGTCTTAAGGAACACCGGGGAGCTGTTTTTT.

This clonotype was observed a few times. The V call is TRBV4-1, the J call TRBJ1-2, with TRBD1 as a possible D gene (5 bases). Per the germline V gene, CDR1 is MGHRA and CDR2 is YSYEKL. The length of the CDR3 is 13 residues. V lost 5 bases to trimming and J lost 4 bases, with 11 bases between them. The CDR3 here is CASSVRDGYGYTF. In nucleotides, the CDR3 is TGCGCCAGCAGCGTCCGGGACGGCTATGGCTACACCTTC.

This clonotype was seen ten or more times. The genes are TRBV29-1 and TRBJ2-3; D unresolved. The germline V gene encodes CDR1 SQVTM and CDR2 ANQGSEA. Trimming pared 8 bases from V and 1 base from J, leaving 10 bases between. The CDR3 is 12 residues long. CDR3 coding DNA: TGCAGCACGGCCGAGGGCACAGATACGCAGTATTTT. Encoded protein: CSTAEGTDTQYF.

Only a few counts were recorded for this clonotype. In nucleotides, the CDR3 is TGTGCCAGCAGCTTGGGTTTGTTAGCGGGGGGACTAGCCAAAAACATTCAGTACTTC. Translating it yields CASSLGLLAGGLAKNIQYF. V and J are TRBV5-6 and TRBJ2-4; 10 nucleotides align to TRBD2. The germline gives CDR1 SGHDT, CDR2 YYEEEE. Losses at the gene ends were 0 bases for V and 0 bases for J; bases not matched to a gene: 9. This CDR3 spans 19 amino acids.

The chain uses TRBV11-3 and TRBJ2-2, with a weak D call TRBD1 (5 bases). V dropped 5 bases and J dropped 4 bases, with 17 bases sitting between them. Germline V lookup: CDR1 SGHNT, CDR2 YENEEA. This CDR3 is built from 16 residues. The CDR3 DNA follows: TGTGCCAGCAGCCCCAGGGTTGTGGACCCCACCGGGGAGCTGTTTTTT. Translated, it gives CASSPRVVDPTGELFF.

J is TRBJ2-1 and V is TRBV6-1; D unclear. V dropped 7 bases and J dropped 7 bases, with 8 bases sitting between them. The CDR3 contains 11 residues. Per germline, CDR1 MNHNS and CDR2 SASEGT. CDR3 in amino acids: CASMILNEQFF. As DNA, the CDR3 is TGTGCCAGCATGATTCTGAATGAGCAGTTCTTC.

The chain combines TRBV6-6 with TRBJ1-1, with 8 bases aligning to TRBD1. Germline CDR1 and CDR2: MNHNY and SVGAGI (reference sequence). V shed 2 bases, J shed 4 bases, and the junction held 3 bases outside the gene matches. This CDR3 contains 14 residues. CDR3 coding DNA: TGTGCCAGCAGTTACACGGACAGGGTCACTGAAGCTTTCTTT. This encodes CASSYTDRVTEAFF.

The rearrangement uses TRBV29-1 and TRBJ1-2; no clear D gene. The CDR3 is made up of 11 amino acids. With 5 bases removed from V and 2 bases from J, the gap between germline ends came to 6 bases. Germline V gene lookup returns CDR1 SQVTM and CDR2 ANQGSEA. The DNA of the CDR3 is TGCAGCGTTCTACAAAACTATGGCTACACCTTC. This sequence encodes CSVLQNYGYTF.

This clonotype was recorded at least ten times. The genes are TRBV20-1 and TRBJ1-1; TRBD1 might be the D (6 bases). Trimming removed 6 bases from V and 0 bases from J, with 14 bases in between. This CDR3 contains 14 residues. The germline CDR1 and CDR2 sequences are DFQATT and SNEGSKA (reference sequence). The CDR3 loop is CSAQPGHLNTEAFF. The CDR3 region has the DNA TGCAGTGCGCAACCGGGACATTTGAACACTGAAGCTTTCTTT.

This clonotype was seen more than once but under ten times. V gene TRBV7-8 combines with J gene TRBJ2-7; no reliable D call. This CDR3 has 16 amino acids. Germline-derived CDR1 and CDR2 are SGHVS and FQNEAQ. The V end was cut by 3 bases, the J end by 2 bases, with 17 bases between. The CDR3 nucleotides read TGTGCCAGCAGCTTTGTAACTACCTCCTACACCTACGAGCAGTACTTC. Amino acid sequence: CASSFVTTSYTYEQYF.

Many counts were recorded for this clonotype. The CDR3 DNA sequence: TGTGCCAGCAGTTACTGGACAGGGACCTACGAGCAGTACTTC. Its translation: CASSYWTGTYEQYF. J is TRBJ2-7 and V is TRBV6-5, with 8 bases aligning to TRBD1. Germline V gene data show CDR1 as MNHEY and CDR2 as SVGAGI. This CDR3 region has 14 residues. The V gene end was trimmed by 1 base and the J gene end by 2 bases; junction bases not matched to a gene: 1.

In its sample, this clonotype was seen many times. The chain links TRBV5-5 to TRBJ2-1; 9 bases align to TRBD1. The J segment lost 3 bases and the V segment lost 4 bases, leaving 5 bases of the junction unmatched. The CDR3 is made up of 15 amino acids. Germline CDR1 reads SGHKS; CDR2 reads YYEKEE (reference sequence). CDR3 loop: CASSGRDRVYNEQFF. The CDR3 DNA sequence: TGTGCCAGCAGCGGACGGGACAGGGTCTACAATGAGCAGTTCTTC.

V usage is TRBV20-1 and J usage is TRBJ1-6; no definite D call. The ends were cut back, 3 bases at V and 7 bases at J, with 10 bases in the middle. The germline gives CDR1 DFQATT, CDR2 SNEGSKA (reference sequence). The CDR3 sequence is 13 residues long. The CDR3 is CSARVRENSPLHF. The CDR3 nucleotides read TGCAGTGCTAGGGTCAGAGAGAATTCACCCCTCCACTTT.

The chain uses TRBV7-2 and TRBJ1-1; tentative D call: TRBD1 (5 bases). The V end was cut by 3 bases, the J end by 9 bases, with 20 bases between. The germline gives CDR1 SGHTA, CDR2 FQGNSA. The CDR3 length is 15 residues. CDR3 loop: CASSFDTGRETKAFF. CDR3 DNA: TGTGCCAGCAGCTTCGACACGGGGCGGGAGACTAAAGCTTTCTTT.

This clonotype was counted only a few times. Here the CDR3 DNA reads TGCAGCCGTCTCCTGGTAAACAATGAGCAGTTCTTC. Its translation: CSRLLVNNEQFF. V gene TRBV29-1 combines with J gene TRBJ2-1; D is uncertain. The V gene's germline CDR1 is SQVTM and CDR2 ANQGSEA. V shed 8 bases and J shed 5 bases, with 13 bases lying between them. CDR3 size: 12 residues.

This sequence joins TRBV12-3 or TRBV12-4 and TRBJ1-2; perhaps TRBD1 as D (6 bases). This CDR3 comprises 14 residues. V lost 5 bases to trimming and J lost 2 bases, with 12 bases between them. The chain's CDR3 is CASSREDRNYGYTF. CDR3 DNA sequence: TGTGCCAGCAGTCGAGAAGACAGGAACTATGGCTACACCTTC.

This chain uses TRBV15 with TRBJ1-1, with D possibly being TRBD1 (6 bases). The CDR3 consists of 15 residues. The germline V gene encodes CDR1 LNHNV and CDR2 YYDKDF (reference sequence). Trimming took 0 bases from V and 2 from J, leaving 10 bases between them. The CDR3 loop reads CATSRDSTGNTEAFF. CDR3 bases: TGTGCCACCAGCAGAGATTCGACAGGAAACACTGAAGCTTTCTTT.

This clonotype has a count of ten or more. This chain joins TRBV2 and TRBJ2-3; 10 bases are shared with TRBD2. The J segment lost 6 bases and the V segment lost 3 bases, leaving 9 bases of the junction unmatched. The CDR3 totals 16 residues. Germline V CDR1 and CDR2: SNHLY, FYNNEI. The CDR3 spells CASSDVGAGGPDTQYF. For the CDR3, the DNA is TGTGCCAGCAGTGATGTTGGAGCGGGGGGGCCTGATACGCAGTATTTT.

This clonotype occurred many times. The chain combines TRBV2 with TRBJ1-2; D is unclear. V was cut by 2 bases and J by 2 bases, with 9 bases left in between. This CDR3 has 14 amino acids. CDR1 and CDR2 (germline): SNHLY, FYNNEI. The CDR3 reads CASSEFSTNYGYTF. CDR3 coding DNA: TGTGCCAGCAGTGAATTTTCCACGAACTATGGCTACACCTTC.

This clonotype was picked up one time. This may come from a read error, since a much larger clone is one base off. V is TRBV27 and J is TRBJ2-1; D possibly matches TRBD1 or TRBD2 (5 bases each). Germline CDR1 MNHEY, CDR2 SMNVEV (reference sequence). The CDR3 is 15 residues long. V shed 8 bases and J shed 3 bases, with 17 bases lying between them. In DNA, the CDR3 is TGTGCCAGCGGTACACCCCGGGGCTACTACAATGAGCAGTTCTTC. It yields the protein CASGTPRGYYNEQFF.